The entry that follows covers one TCR beta chain sequence. The entry originates in a study of long-term antiretroviral therapy in people with HIV. Per donor, a minimum of one pre-ART and a minimum of two post-ART PBMC samples were available. This CDR3 is 14 amino acids long. J was trimmed by 6 bases and V by 5 bases; bases with no gene match: 10. Germline CDR1 is SEHNR and CDR2 is FQNEAQ (reference sequence). Survey-level immunoSEQ v3.0 assays were run. Roughly 35,000-55,000 T-cell genomes per sample were the sequencing target. TCRdb keeps only in-frame clones here, not all; method: immunoSEQ multiplex PCR. The data show 15,000 to 20,000 clones, with around three quarters seen just once and 6.5% to 7.5% held by the top ten.

The rearrangement links TRBV7-9 to TRBJ2-7; TRBD1 agrees at 7 bases. The source was unsorted PBMCs, collected 2.2 years after starting antiretroviral therapy. The source is a man over 45 with HIV. CDR3 residues: CASSPGQLEAEQYF. CDR3 nucleotides: TGTGCCAGCAGCCCGGGACAGCTGGAGGCCGAGCAGTACTTC.